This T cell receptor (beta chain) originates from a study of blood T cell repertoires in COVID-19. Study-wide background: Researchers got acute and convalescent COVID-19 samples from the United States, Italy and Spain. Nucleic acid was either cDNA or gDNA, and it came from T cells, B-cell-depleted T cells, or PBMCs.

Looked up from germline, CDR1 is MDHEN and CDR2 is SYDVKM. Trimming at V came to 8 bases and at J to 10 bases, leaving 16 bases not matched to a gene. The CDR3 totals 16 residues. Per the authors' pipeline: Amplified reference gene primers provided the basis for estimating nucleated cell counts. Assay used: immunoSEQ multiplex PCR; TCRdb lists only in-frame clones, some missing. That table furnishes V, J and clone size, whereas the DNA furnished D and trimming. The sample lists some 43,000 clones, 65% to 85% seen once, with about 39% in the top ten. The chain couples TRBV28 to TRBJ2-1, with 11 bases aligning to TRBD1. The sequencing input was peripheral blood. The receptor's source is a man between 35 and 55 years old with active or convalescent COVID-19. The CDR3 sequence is CASGERTGGAKREQFF. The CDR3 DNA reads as TGTGCCAGCGGAGAAAGGACAGGGGGCGCAAAAAGGGAGCAGTTCTTC.